This entry lists 2 T cell receptor beta chains sequenced from one sample in a study of cytomegalovirus exposure and HLA in healthy donors. Vbeta (60) and Jbeta (13) primers were used in the PCR. Sequencing was performed with immunoSEQ multiplex PCR; in TCRdb, only in-frame clones are kept and a portion is missing. The sample lists 150,000 to 200,000 clones, roughly 73% occurring once. Sequencing used PBMCs. The receptors were gathered from a female donor in good health and CMV-seronegative.

This chain uses TRBV7-6 with TRBJ2-5, with D perhaps TRBD2 (7 bases). V was trimmed by 1 base and J by 9 bases, leaving 12 bases between them. The germline V gene encodes CDR1 SGHVS and CDR2 FNYEAQ. The CDR3 contains 13 residues. CDR3 nucleotide sequence: TGTGCCAGCAGCTTAGGGGGGGGCCTTTCCCAGTACTTC. Translated: CASSLGGGLSQYF. Drawing the rest from reference TRBV7-6 and TRBJ2-5, the complete variable domain is GAGVSQSPRYKVTKRGQDVALRCDPISGHVSLYWYRQALGQGPEFLTYFNYEAQQDKSGLPNDRFSAERPEGSISTLTIQRTEQRDSAMYRCASSLGGGLSQYFGPGTRLLVL.

The chain joins TRBV4-1 to TRBJ2-2; 10 bases are a match to TRBD2. J gave up 7 bases and V 0 bases, and 11 bases lay outside the gene matches. The CDR3 is 18 residues long. The germline V gene has CDR1 MGHRA and CDR2 YSYEKL. CDR3 coding DNA: TGCGCCAGCAGCCAAGATGGGATAGCGGGAGGAAGAGGCGGGGAGCTGTTTTTT. Residues: CASSQDGIAGGRGGELFF.